Each of the 17 T cell receptor beta chains below was sequenced from the same sample in a study of siplizumab effects on memory and regulatory T cells. Sequencing was performed with immunoSEQ multiplex PCR; in TCRdb, only in-frame clones are kept and a portion is missing. The sample lists approximately 82,000 clones, roughly 86% occurring once. Source material: Tregs sorted from blood. The receptors derive from a human donor in good health.

V is TRBV5-1 and J is TRBJ2-7; 14 bases agree with TRBD2. This CDR3 region has 18 residues. Germline lookup yields CDR1 SGHRS and CDR2 YFSETQ. V shed 2 bases, J shed 0 bases, and the junction held 7 bases outside the gene matches. In DNA, the CDR3 is TGCGCCAGCAGCTTAGGACTAGCGGGGGGAAGGAGCTCCTACGAGCAGTACTTC. This encodes CASSLGLAGGRSSYEQYF.

The V call is TRBV7-9, the J call TRBJ1-3; D is uncertain. With 5 bases removed from V and 1 base from J, the gap between germline ends came to 12 bases. The CDR3 covers 15 residues. CDR1 and CDR2 from the germline V gene are SEHNR and FQNEAQ (reference sequence). In nucleotides, the CDR3 is TGTGCCAGCAGCGACTCTGGGAGTTCTGGAAACACCATATATTTT. Translating gives CASSDSGSSGNTIYF.

This clone was found once. The chain recombines TRBV11-2 with TRBJ2-3, with D hard to call. CDR1 is SGHAT, CDR2 FQNNGV, per germline. This CDR3 comprises 15 residues. V was shortened by 4 bases and J by 0 bases, with 11 bases between the two germline ends. CDR3 loop: CASSYGGHSTDTQYF. CDR3 in DNA: TGTGCCAGCAGCTACGGTGGCCATAGCACAGATACGCAGTATTTT.

This chain connects TRBV19 to TRBJ2-7; D might be TRBD1 (6 bases). V shed 5 bases and J shed 2 bases, with 19 bases lying between them. CDR3 length: 16 amino acids. Germline CDR1 LNHDA, CDR2 SQIVND (reference sequence). CDR3 DNA: TGTGCCAGTAGTGCCAGGAACAGGGCTGTACCCTACGAGCAGTACTTC. Translating it yields CASSARNRAVPYEQYF.

The gene calls are TRBV7-9 and TRBJ2-7; tentatively, D is TRBD1 (6 bases). This CDR3 contains 15 residues. Germline lookup yields CDR1 SEHNR and CDR2 FQNEAQ (reference sequence). The V and J ends lost 2 bases and 0 bases respectively, with 11 bases between them. CDR3 in amino acids: CASSLWTALSYEQYF. CDR3 DNA: TGTGCCAGCAGCTTATGGACAGCCCTCTCCTACGAGCAGTACTTC. The full variable domain, rest sourced from reference TRBV7-9 and TRBJ2-7, is DTGVSQNPRHKITKRGQNVTFRCDPISEHNRLYWYRQTLGQGPEFLTYFQNEAQLEKSRLLSDRFSAERPKGSFSTLEIQRTEQGDSAMYLCASSLWTALSYEQYFGPGTRLTVT.

This chain connects TRBV7-8 to TRBJ2-7; D unclear. The CDR3 totals 11 residues. Germline assignment: CDR1 SGHVS and CDR2 FQNEAQ. The V end was cut by 5 bases, the J end by 3 bases, with 5 bases between. The CDR3 DNA sequence: TGTGCCAGCAGCCCCGGCTACGAGCAGTACTTC. Its translation: CASSPGYEQYF.

Concerning this clone itself: The junction and the germline gene differ at one end; a read error may be behind it. This chain connects TRBV2 to TRBJ2-7; 10 bases agree with TRBD2. The CDR3 totals 14 residues. Germline V gene lookup returns CDR1 SNHLY and CDR2 FYNNEI. The CDR3 loop reads CASSQAGGRYEQYF. CDR3 DNA: TGTGCCAGCAGTCAAGCGGGGGGGCGTTACGAGCAGTACTTC.

The chain carries TRBV5-1 and TRBJ2-1; no definite D call. The CDR3 runs 13 residues. Trimming took off 2 bases at V and 10 bases at J, with 13 bases between the two ends. Germline V gene sequence: CDR1 SGHRS, CDR2 YFSETQ. CDR3 sequence: CASSFPPEREQFF. The CDR3 DNA follows: TGCGCCAGCAGCTTCCCGCCAGAGAGGGAGCAGTTCTTC.

The rearrangement uses TRBV6-5 and TRBJ2-7, with TRBD2 as a possible D gene (5 bases). The length of the CDR3 is 15 residues. The germline gives CDR1 MNHEY, CDR2 SVGAGI. Trimming left V 2 bases short and J 8 bases short, with 19 bases between. CDR3 bases: TGTGCCAGCAGTTACGCCTTGGGGAGCTATCGACAGCAGTACTTC. As protein: CASSYALGSYRQQYF.

The table lists this clone with a count of one. This chain uses TRBV6-5 with TRBJ2-7; 11 bases agree with TRBD1. This CDR3 spans 16 amino acids. Trimming at V came to 4 bases and at J to 3 bases, leaving 8 bases not matched to a gene. Germline CDR1 is MNHEY and CDR2 is SVGAGI. This CDR3 reads CASSSNPGQGGYEQYF. For the CDR3, the DNA is TGTGCCAGCAGTTCGAACCCGGGACAGGGGGGCTACGAGCAGTACTTC.

This chain connects TRBV12-5 to TRBJ2-7; TRBD2 matches 7 bases. V shed 0 bases, J shed 0 bases, and the junction held 5 bases outside the gene matches. Germline values: CDR1 LGHNT, CDR2 FRNRAP. The CDR3 is 16 amino acids. The DNA of the CDR3 is TGTGCTAGTGGTTTGGTACTGGGGGGGGTCTCCTACGAGCAGTACTTC. The encoded protein is CASGLVLGGVSYEQYF.

This chain connects TRBV6-5 to TRBJ1-3; no firm D call. The V and J ends lost 5 bases and 4 bases respectively, with 12 bases between them. This CDR3 comprises 14 residues. The germline CDR1 and CDR2 sequences are MNHEY and SVGAGI. In DNA, the CDR3 is TGTGCCAGCAGTCGTAATTCCCTAGGAAACACCATATATTTT. It translates to CASSRNSLGNTIYF.

The V call is TRBV19, the J call TRBJ2-1; possible D gene TRBD2, 6 bases. The CDR3 runs to 15 residues. CDR1 LNHDA and CDR2 SQIVND come from the germline V gene (reference sequence). V lost 5 bases and J 7 bases, leaving 18 bases between the germline ends. The CDR3: CASSDPLWGVNEQFF. CDR3 DNA sequence: TGTGCCAGTAGTGACCCTCTTTGGGGGGTTAATGAGCAGTTCTTC.

The rearrangement links TRBV11-2 to TRBJ2-7; no clear D. The CDR3 sequence is 17 residues long. CDR1 and CDR2 (germline): SGHAT, FQNNGV. The V end was cut by 1 base, the J end by 1 base, with 17 bases between. The CDR3 sequence: CASSLVHLRTASYEQYF. The DNA of the CDR3 is TGTGCCAGCAGCTTAGTACACCTCCGGACGGCTTCCTACGAGCAGTACTTC.

The chain carries TRBV6-5 and TRBJ2-2; D not certain. Germline V CDR1 and CDR2: MNHEY, SVGAGI. CDR3 length: 14 amino acids. Trimming removed 3 bases from V and 1 base from J, with 6 bases in between. The DNA of the CDR3 is TGTGCCAGCAGTTATGACCGGAACACCGGGGAGCTGTTTTTT. This translates into CASSYDRNTGELFF.

The chain couples TRBV4-1 to TRBJ1-3, with TRBD1 identical over 9 bases. V lost 5 bases and J lost 0; bases outside the gene matches: 5. This CDR3 is 16 amino acids long. Germline V gene data show CDR1 as MGHRA and CDR2 as YSYEKL. The CDR3 nucleotides read TGCGCCAGCAGCTATTCGGGACAGGGCTCTGGAAACACCATATATTTT. It translates to CASSYSGQGSGNTIYF.

In its sample, this clone was seen once. The rearrangement joins TRBV5-5 to TRBJ1-1; 9 bases are shared with TRBD1. The germline V gene encodes CDR1 SGHKS and CDR2 YYEKEE (reference sequence). The CDR3 extends over 15 amino acids. The J segment lost 0 bases and the V segment lost 3 bases, leaving 3 bases of the junction unmatched. The CDR3: CASSSGQGLNTEAFF. The CDR3 DNA reads TGTGCCAGCAGCTCTGGACAGGGGCTGAACACTGAAGCTTTCTTT.